The next 2 T cell receptor beta chains were all read from a single sample in a study of OX40 agonist ivuxolimab in advanced cancers. The protocol was immunoSEQ multiplex PCR, while the TCRdb copy is restricted to in-frame clones and leaves out a portion. The sample has 70,000 to 95,000 clones; roughly 88% are singletons. This specimen was CD4+ or CD8+ T cells sorted from blood, taken in a trial of the OX40 agonist ivuxolimab. These TCRs come from an adult with an advanced solid tumor such as melanoma, head and neck, liver or kidney cancer.

The CDR3 nucleotides read TGTGCCAGCAGCCCCGGGACTGGGGCCAACGTCCTGACTTTC. Protein sequence: CASSPGTGANVLTF. The chain employs TRBV7-9 and TRBJ2-6, with TRBD2 as a possible D gene (5 bases). The germline V gene has CDR1 SEHNR and CDR2 FQNEAQ (reference sequence). The CDR3 loop spans 14 amino acids. Trimming stripped 5 bases from V and 2 bases from J, with 7 bases between.

This clone was counted a single time. This sequence joins TRBV5-1 and TRBJ2-7; 9 bases are a match to TRBD2. Trimming removed 1 base from V and 4 bases from J; junction bases left unmatched: 6. The CDR3 is 15 amino acids. In germline, CDR1 is SGHRS, CDR2 YFSETQ. The CDR3 nucleotides are TGCGCCAGCAGCTTGTTTAGCGGGAGCGCATACGAGCAGTACTTC. Encoded protein: CASSLFSGSAYEQYF. The entire variable domain, with the rest obtained from reference TRBV5-1 and TRBJ2-7, is as follows: KAGVTQTPRYLIKTRGQQVTLSCSPISGHRSVSWYQQTPGQGLQFLFEYFSETQRNKGNFPGRFSGRQFSNSRSEMNVSTLELGDSALYLCASSLFSGSAYEQYFGPGTRLTVT.